The T cell receptor (beta chain) under discussion was sequenced for a study of shared clonotypes between healthy human individuals. General study findings and limits: Across subsets, estimated richness was generally greater for naive than for memory populations.

Comments on this clone: Its antigen remains unidentified.

Assay runs were performed at deep level. The method was immunoSEQ multiplex PCR; TCRdb's version includes in-frame clones alone and lacks a portion of them. Counted here are approximately 980,000 clones, around three quarters occurring once; the ten biggest clones make up approximately 1.5%. This sequence was found in a man aged 18-30 years in good health. The source material was memory CD4+ T cells sorted from blood. Subset of the sample: CD45RA-negative fraction.

This CDR3 is CASRRGMGDGYTF. As DNA, the CDR3 is TGTGCCAGTAGGAGGGGTATGGGAGATGGCTACACCTTC. The chain recombines TRBV19 with TRBJ1-2; tentative D call: TRBD1 (5 bases). Trimming took off 6 bases at V and 6 bases at J, with 14 bases between the two ends. Germline CDR1 and CDR2: LNHDA and SQIVND (reference sequence). The CDR3 has 13 amino acids.